The 10 T cell receptor beta chains below all came from one sample that was sequenced in a study of T cell responses to AZD1222 COVID-19 vaccine. Method: immunoSEQ multiplex PCR; TCRdb's copy keeps in-frame clones and lacks some. Among roughly 120,000 clones listed, roughly nine tenths were seen once. Sequenced material: peripheral blood, taken on day 0 of AZD1222 vaccination. The receptors shown here come from an adult in good health.

This clone is a singleton in its sample. The genes are TRBV7-9 and TRBJ1-1; possible D gene TRBD1, 6 bases. The CDR3 sequence is 16 residues long. Trimming removed 7 bases at V and 2 bases at J, with 20 bases between. CDR1 is SEHNR and CDR2 is FQNEAQ in the germline V gene (reference sequence). The CDR3 DNA sequence: TGTGCCAGCATTCTAGTCCCAAGGGGGGACAACACTGAAGCTTTCTTT. Its translation: CASILVPRGDNTEAFF.

The chain employs TRBV21-1 and TRBJ2-7; TRBD2, the table's D call, was not compared with the DNA. TRBV21-1 is shown as a pseudogene. CDR3 length equals 20 residues. CDR3 in DNA: TGTGCCAGCAGCACCCGGATTCCGGGACTAGCGGGAGCAGGGGGCTACGAGCAGTACTTC. Protein product: CASSTRIPGLAGAGGYEQYF.

The CDR3 DNA is TGTGCCAGCAGTTGGCGGGCTCGTGAAAAACTGTTTTTT. Translation gives CASSWRAREKLFF. This chain links TRBV28 with TRBJ1-4; D is unresolved. V was shortened by 4 bases and J by 7 bases, with 10 bases between the two germline ends. The CDR3 spans 13 residues. Germline values: CDR1 MDHEN, CDR2 SYDVKM.

The V gene is TRBV6-1, the J gene TRBJ1-4; D remains unclear. This CDR3 has 16 residues. Per germline, CDR1 MNHNS and CDR2 SASEGT. Deletions cut 1 base from V and 7 bases from J, with 16 bases between. The CDR3 sequence is CASSEGNRNRGEKLFF. The CDR3, as DNA: TGTGCCAGCAGTGAAGGGAACCGGAACCGAGGTGAAAAACTGTTTTTT.

The chain is built from TRBV18 and TRBJ1-5, with 7 bases that match TRBD1. Germline V gene data show CDR1 as KGHSH and CDR2 as LQKENI. J lost 0 bases, V lost 2 bases, and 4 bases had no gene match. The CDR3 length is 16 residues. CDR3 in amino acids: CASSPMAGGSNQPQHF. The DNA for the CDR3 is TGTGCCAGCTCACCAATGGCAGGGGGTAGCAATCAGCCCCAGCATTTT.

The V and J genes are TRBV9 and TRBJ2-3; D is undetermined. This CDR3 is built from 13 residues. V lost 4 bases and J lost 4, with 10 bases in between. Germline values: CDR1 SGDLS, CDR2 YYNGEE. CDR3 nucleotide sequence: TGTGCCAGCAGCCCGTGGACCGCAGATACGCAGTATTTT. Its protein is CASSPWTADTQYF.

The genes are TRBV10-2 and TRBJ1-1; D might be TRBD1 (5 bases). This CDR3 has 13 amino acids. Germline CDR1 WSHSY, CDR2 SAAADI. Trimming removed 6 bases at V and 1 base at J, with 9 bases between. CDR3 in amino acids: CASSRDGNTEAFF. CDR3 DNA: TGCGCCAGCAGCCGGGACGGGAACACTGAAGCTTTCTTT.

The rearrangement uses TRBV9 and TRBJ2-3, with D possibly TRBD2 on 5 matching bases. Germline V gene sequence: CDR1 SGDLS, CDR2 YYNGEE. The CDR3 extends over 15 amino acids. Trimming shortened V by 0 bases and J by 1 base, and 9 bases separated the two germline ends. This chain's CDR3 is CASSVGDSGTDTQYF. The CDR3 DNA follows: TGTGCCAGCAGCGTAGGAGATAGCGGCACAGATACGCAGTATTTT.

V is TRBV28 and J is TRBJ2-5; possibly TRBD2 for D (5 bases). The length of the CDR3 is 13 residues. Germline CDR1 reads MDHEN; CDR2 reads SYDVKM. Trimming shortened V by 3 bases and J by 4 bases, and 9 bases separated the two germline ends. Here the CDR3 DNA reads TGTGCCAGCAGTTTTTGGAGCGGAGAGACCCAGTACTTC. It specifies CASSFWSGETQYF.

The rearrangement links TRBV6-5 to TRBJ1-6, with 7 bases fitting TRBD1. Looked up from germline, CDR1 is MNHEY and CDR2 is SVGAGI. V lost 6 bases, J lost 0 bases, and 2 bases stayed unmatched. CDR3 length equals 15 residues. CDR3 loop: CASRGQSSYNSPLHF. Written as DNA, the CDR3 is TGTGCCAGCAGGGGACAGAGCTCCTATAATTCACCCCTCCACTTT.